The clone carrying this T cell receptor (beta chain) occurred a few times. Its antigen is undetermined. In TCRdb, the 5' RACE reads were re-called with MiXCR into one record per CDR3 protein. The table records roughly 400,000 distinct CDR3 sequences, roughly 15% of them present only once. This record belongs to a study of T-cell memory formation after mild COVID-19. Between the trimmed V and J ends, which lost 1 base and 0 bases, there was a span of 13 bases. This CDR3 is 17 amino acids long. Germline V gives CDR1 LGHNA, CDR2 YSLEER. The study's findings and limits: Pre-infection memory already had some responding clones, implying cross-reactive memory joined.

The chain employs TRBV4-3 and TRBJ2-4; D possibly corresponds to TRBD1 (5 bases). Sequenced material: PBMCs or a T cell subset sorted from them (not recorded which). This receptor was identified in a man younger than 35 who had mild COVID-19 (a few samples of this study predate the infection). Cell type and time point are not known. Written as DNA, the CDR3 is TGCGCCAGCAGCCAAGGCCTAGGGGCCCTAGCCAAAAACATTCAGTACTTC. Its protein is CASSQGLGALAKNIQYF.